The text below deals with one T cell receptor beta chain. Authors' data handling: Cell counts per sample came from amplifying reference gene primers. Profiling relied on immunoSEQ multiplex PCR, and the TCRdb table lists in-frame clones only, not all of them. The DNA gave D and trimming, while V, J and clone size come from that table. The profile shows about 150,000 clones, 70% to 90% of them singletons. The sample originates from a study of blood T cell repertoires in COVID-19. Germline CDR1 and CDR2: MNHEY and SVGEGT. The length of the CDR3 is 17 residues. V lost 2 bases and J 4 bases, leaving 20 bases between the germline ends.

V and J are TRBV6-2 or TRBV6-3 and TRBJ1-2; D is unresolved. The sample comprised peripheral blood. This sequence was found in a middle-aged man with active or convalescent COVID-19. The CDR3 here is CASSYQRGLARPYGYTF. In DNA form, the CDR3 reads TGTGCCAGCAGTTACCAGCGGGGTTTGGCCAGGCCCTATGGCTACACCTTC.